A selection of T cell receptor beta chains follows, all from one sample in a study of post-analysis software for immune sequencing data. MiXCR, applied by TCRdb to the PCR reads, yields one record per CDR3 protein. Among roughly 540,000 distinct CDR3 sequences listed, around 31% were seen once. The sequenced sample consisted of blood. All receptors derive from a girl under 18 with multiple sclerosis. Each CDR3 is given with its conserved first and last residue. Each record gives: clone size, D gene, J gene, V gene, CDR3 protein, CDR3 DNA. D genes are given only for firm matches. The size entry is marked missing in some rows and otherwise reads once, few, many or a size class.

clone_size: -; d_call: TRBD2; j_call: TRBJ2-7; v_call: TRBV10-3; cdr3_aa: CAIRGPGGDEQYF; cdr3_nt: TGTGCCATCAGGGGACCGGGAGGAGACGAGCAGTACTTC
clone_size: few; d_call: -; j_call: TRBJ2-3; v_call: TRBV20-1; cdr3_aa: CSASTGSTDTQYF; cdr3_nt: TGCAGTGCTAGTACAGGGTCGACAGATACGCAGTATTTT
clone_size: few; d_call: -; j_call: TRBJ2-7; v_call: TRBV11-2; cdr3_aa: CASSLDGAGSYEQYF; cdr3_nt: TGTGCCAGCAGCTTAGATGGGGCAGGGAGCTACGAGCAGTACTTC
clone_size: -; d_call: TRBD1; j_call: TRBJ2-4; v_call: TRBV6-4; cdr3_aa: CARDRGRLLAKNIQYF; cdr3_nt: TGTGCCAGGGACAGGGGGCGACTACTAGCCAAAAACATTCAGTACTTC
clone_size: few; d_call: -; j_call: TRBJ2-1; v_call: TRBV11-2; cdr3_aa: CASSSLTGRSYNEQFF; cdr3_nt: TGTGCCAGCAGCTCATTGACAGGAAGGAGCTACAATGAGCAGTTCTTC
clone_size: few; d_call: -; j_call: TRBJ2-4; v_call: TRBV9; cdr3_aa: CASSPDQGSRAKNIQYF; cdr3_nt: TGTGCCAGCAGCCCAGACCAGGGGAGTCGGGCCAAAAACATTCAGTACTTC
clone_size: -; d_call: TRBD1; j_call: TRBJ2-1; v_call: TRBV20-1; cdr3_aa: CSARYPGTGGNEQFF; cdr3_nt: TGCAGTGCTAGATACCCCGGGACAGGGGGCAATGAGCAGTTCTTC
clone_size: -; d_call: -; j_call: TRBJ1-1; v_call: TRBV6-5; cdr3_aa: CASSYSISQPGTEAFF; cdr3_nt: TGTGCCAGCAGTTACTCGATTTCTCAACCCGGGACTGAAGCTTTCTTT
clone_size: few; d_call: TRBD1; j_call: TRBJ2-7; v_call: TRBV11-2; cdr3_aa: CASSPATGAYEQYF; cdr3_nt: TGTGCCAGCTCACCAGCGACAGGGGCATACGAGCAGTACTTC
clone_size: few; d_call: -; j_call: TRBJ1-6; v_call: TRBV5-5; cdr3_aa: CASSPLVDSPLHF; cdr3_nt: TGTGCCAGCAGCCCCCTTGTGGATTCACCCCTCCACTTT
clone_size: few; d_call: -; j_call: TRBJ1-2; v_call: TRBV28; cdr3_aa: CASSLYGHGYTF; cdr3_nt: TGTGCCAGCAGTTTGTATGGGCATGGCTACACCTTC
clone_size: -; d_call: -; j_call: TRBJ2-1; v_call: TRBV6-6; cdr3_aa: CASTNGVYSYNEQFF; cdr3_nt: TGTGCCAGCACCAACGGGGTATACTCCTACAATGAGCAGTTCTTC
clone_size: -; d_call: -; j_call: TRBJ2-1; v_call: TRBV4-1; cdr3_aa: CASSQAKGVSYNEQFF; cdr3_nt: TGCGCCAGCAGCCAAGCGAAAGGGGTGTCCTACAATGAGCAGTTCTTC
clone_size: few; d_call: -; j_call: TRBJ1-1; v_call: TRBV27; cdr3_aa: CASSSLLTREGAFF; cdr3_nt: TGTGCCAGCAGTTCCCTACTGACCAGGGAGGGAGCTTTCTTT
clone_size: -; d_call: -; j_call: TRBJ1-2; v_call: TRBV5-1; cdr3_aa: CASSLDSGPSYGYTF; cdr3_nt: TGCGCCAGCAGCTTGGATTCAGGGCCTAGCTATGGCTACACCTTC
clone_size: few; d_call: -; j_call: TRBJ1-2; v_call: TRBV7-9; cdr3_aa: CASSLLGDLVYGYTF; cdr3_nt: TGTGCCAGCAGCTTATTAGGGGATCTAGTCTATGGCTACACCTTC
clone_size: few; d_call: -; j_call: TRBJ1-2; v_call: TRBV6-5; cdr3_aa: CASSLAGSSYGYTF; cdr3_nt: TGTGCCAGCAGTTTGGCCGGGAGTAGCTATGGCTACACCTTC
clone_size: few; d_call: TRBD1; j_call: TRBJ2-1; v_call: TRBV20-1; cdr3_aa: CSARAMDRGNNEQFF; cdr3_nt: TGCAGTGCTAGAGCTATGGACAGGGGAAACAATGAGCAGTTCTTC
clone_size: many; d_call: TRBD1; j_call: TRBJ2-7; v_call: TRBV11-2; cdr3_aa: CASSRQGNYEQYF; cdr3_nt: TGTGCCAGCAGCAGACAGGGGAACTACGAGCAGTACTTC
clone_size: few; d_call: TRBD2; j_call: TRBJ2-3; v_call: TRBV14; cdr3_aa: CASSHGSSGGDTQYF; cdr3_nt: TGTGCCAGCAGCCACGGGTCTAGCGGGGGAGATACGCAGTATTTT
clone_size: few; d_call: TRBD2; j_call: TRBJ2-3; v_call: TRBV4-2; cdr3_aa: CASSQDSLAGGGLSTDTQYF; cdr3_nt: TGTGCCAGCAGCCAAGATAGCCTAGCGGGGGGGGGACTTAGCACAGATACGCAGTATTTT
clone_size: -; d_call: TRBD1; j_call: TRBJ1-2; v_call: TRBV20-1; cdr3_aa: CSARGTGEYGYTF; cdr3_nt: TGCAGTGCTAGGGGGACAGGGGAGTATGGCTACACCTTC
clone_size: few; d_call: -; j_call: TRBJ2-1; v_call: TRBV10-3; cdr3_aa: CAISEGDPSNEQFF; cdr3_nt: TGTGCCATCAGTGAGGGGGACCCGAGTAATGAGCAGTTCTTC
clone_size: -; d_call: -; j_call: TRBJ1-2; v_call: TRBV7-9; cdr3_aa: CASSGQGQGDYYGYTF; cdr3_nt: TGTGCCAGCAGCGGCCAGGGGCAGGGTGATTATTATGGCTACACCTTC
clone_size: -; d_call: -; j_call: TRBJ1-1; v_call: TRBV29-1; cdr3_aa: CSVSGRGHGTEAFF; cdr3_nt: TGCAGCGTTTCAGGAAGGGGCCACGGCACTGAAGCTTTCTTT
clone_size: -; d_call: -; j_call: TRBJ2-6; v_call: TRBV6-1; cdr3_aa: CASSEGRFSGANVLTF; cdr3_nt: TGTGCCAGCAGTGAGGGCAGGTTCTCTGGGGCCAACGTCCTGACTTTC
clone_size: -; d_call: -; j_call: TRBJ2-7; v_call: TRBV5-1; cdr3_aa: CASRPGSYYEQYF; cdr3_nt: TGCGCCAGCAGACCGGGGTCCTACTACGAGCAGTACTTC
clone_size: many; d_call: -; j_call: TRBJ2-5; v_call: TRBV5-1; cdr3_aa: CASSLAVQETQYF; cdr3_nt: TGTGCCAGCAGCTTAGCGGTCCAAGAGACCCAGTACTTC
clone_size: -; d_call: TRBD2; j_call: TRBJ2-3; v_call: TRBV7-9; cdr3_aa: CASSFAGGDTQYF; cdr3_nt: TGTGCCAGCAGCTTTGCGGGGGGAGATACGCAGTATTTT
clone_size: -; d_call: -; j_call: TRBJ2-7; v_call: TRBV2; cdr3_aa: CASSAVHEQYF; cdr3_nt: TGTGCCAGCAGTGCGGTCCACGAGCAGTACTTC
clone_size: -; d_call: -; j_call: TRBJ1-4; v_call: TRBV5-1; cdr3_aa: CASSLDHTNEKLFF; cdr3_nt: TGCGCCAGCAGCCTGGACCACACTAATGAAAAACTGTTTTTT
clone_size: few; d_call: -; j_call: TRBJ2-3; v_call: TRBV29-1; cdr3_aa: CSVLGLESDTQYF; cdr3_nt: TGCAGCGTCCTGGGACTGGAGTCAGATACGCAGTATTTT
clone_size: -; d_call: -; j_call: TRBJ2-5; v_call: TRBV7-9; cdr3_aa: CASSLGSGEYQETQYF; cdr3_nt: TGTGCCAGCAGCTTAGGCTCAGGGGAGTACCAAGAGACCCAGTACTTC
clone_size: -; d_call: -; j_call: TRBJ1-2; v_call: TRBV28; cdr3_aa: CASSLGGGDGYTF; cdr3_nt: TGTGCCAGCAGTCTGGGGGGGGGCGATGGCTACACCTTC
clone_size: few; d_call: -; j_call: TRBJ2-3; v_call: TRBV20-1; cdr3_aa: CSAPTRLSTDTQYF; cdr3_nt: TGCAGTGCTCCTACTCGGCTTAGCACAGATACGCAGTATTTT
clone_size: -; d_call: TRBD2; j_call: TRBJ2-1; v_call: TRBV20-1; cdr3_aa: CSAKSGGAFHEQFF; cdr3_nt: TGCAGTGCTAAAAGCGGGGGGGCATTCCATGAGCAGTTCTTC
clone_size: few; d_call: TRBD1; j_call: TRBJ1-2; v_call: TRBV9; cdr3_aa: CASSVASAGQGYGYTF; cdr3_nt: TGTGCCAGCAGCGTAGCTTCGGCAGGACAGGGGTATGGCTACACCTTC
clone_size: -; d_call: -; j_call: TRBJ2-1; v_call: TRBV20-1; cdr3_aa: CSARGDPRQNEQFF; cdr3_nt: TGCAGTGCCCGGGGCGATCCACGACAGAATGAGCAGTTCTTC
clone_size: few; d_call: -; j_call: TRBJ2-6; v_call: TRBV10-3; cdr3_aa: CAISDPTNSGANVLTF; cdr3_nt: TGTGCCATCAGTGACCCGACCAACTCTGGGGCCAACGTCCTGACTTTC
clone_size: -; d_call: -; j_call: TRBJ2-1; v_call: TRBV10-3; cdr3_aa: CAISDGELETHEQFF; cdr3_nt: TGTGCCATCAGTGACGGAGAACTAGAAACCCATGAGCAGTTCTTC
clone_size: -; d_call: -; j_call: TRBJ1-2; v_call: TRBV12-3/TRBV12-4; cdr3_aa: CASSSRRSNYGYTF; cdr3_nt: TGTGCCAGCAGTTCCCGACGGAGTAACTATGGCTACACCTTC